The entry that follows covers one T cell receptor (beta chain) sequence. What it recognizes is unknown. Some clones are missing from TCRdb's copy, which holds only in-frame ones; the method was immunoSEQ multiplex PCR. The sample has around 16,000 clones, around 80% seen once. These data come from a study of PD-1 blockade in classical Hodgkin lymphoma. Study observations and caveats: TCR diversity in CD4+, not CD8+, cells rose significantly by C4D1. Complete responders had baseline diversity similar to newly diagnosed patients. According to reports, newly diagnosed patients had lower baseline TCR diversity than healthy donors, and relapsed/refractory patients had lower baseline TCR diversity still.

Relapses following autologous stem cell transplantation were seen in all patients, with brentuximab vedotin exposure varying. Each best response was a complete response, a partial response or progressive disease. The CDR3 is 16 residues long. Germline V CDR1 and CDR2: SGHRS, YFSETQ. V was cut by 0 bases and J by 2 bases, with 13 bases left in between. This rearrangement joins TRBV5-1 to TRBJ2-3; D could derive from TRBD1 or TRBD2 (5 bases each). The sequence was obtained from a human donor with classical Hodgkin lymphoma. Here the sequenced sample was peripheral blood mononuclear cells (PBMCs), taken before the second cycle of nivolumab. The CDR3 loop is CASSLGGFPSTDTQYF. DNA for the CDR3: TGCGCCAGCAGCTTGGGGGGGTTTCCATCCACAGATACGCAGTATTTT.